Sequencing of this T cell receptor (beta chain) was carried out in a study of regulatory T cells in long-lasting Graves disease (dated by TCRdb to the early 2020s). Study-level background: Newly diagnosed Graves' disease patients had taken antithyroid drugs for less than 3 months. This study used TCR sequencing and RNA sequencing of peripheral blood to compare persistent Graves' disease patients against newly diagnosed Graves' disease patients. A total of around 35 samples underwent TCR sequencing, from roughly 13 patients with persistent Graves' disease and roughly 20 patients with newly diagnosed Graves' disease. The study took place in China and was registered as a clinical trial.

On this clonotype itself: Its cognate antigen has yet to be identified. No quality values exist for individual bases; no much larger clone is one base distant.

The time point label on this specimen signifies: newly diagnosed GD, antithyroid drugs for less than 3 months. For both TCR sequencing and RNA sequencing, RNA was extracted from PBMCs using TRIzol. Graves' disease was diagnosed according to American Thyroid Association guidelines. Patients for the study were recruited at an endocrinology department in Xi'an, China. Each patient gave approximately 10 milliliters of peripheral blood, collected in an EDTA anticoagulant tube. Ficoll Paque Plus density gradient separation was used to isolate PBMCs, and no further T cell sorting was done. An Agilent 2100 Bioanalyzer and agarose gel were used to check RNA quality, and a NanoDrop 2000 was used to measure RNA concentration. The library was prepared using multiplex PCR. Sequenced on an Illumina HiSeq 4000. TCR beta libraries were built with iRepertoire HTBI primers and Arm-PCR amplification of CDR3 regions. PCR products were gel purified before sequencing. The published analysis was carried out like this. Gene usage analysis of CDR3 amino acid clonotypes used the roughly 60 TRBV and more than 13 TRBJ segments found across samples. COPE and FqMerger were used to merge filtered high-quality paired reads into contigs. BLAST was used to align contigs to IMGT TRBV, TRBD and TRBJ reference genes, and CDR3 was defined according to IMGT. Any clonotype with a frequency above 0.1% was counted as a highly expanded clone. Repertoire diversity was measured by Shannon entropy, and V-J evenness by the Gini coefficient. Public clonotypes were defined as clonotypes shared by more than one individual. TCRdb reran the public reads through fastp at Q25 and MiXCR, keeping productive beta chains. A single entry per CDR3 protein holds the most common genes and DNA from its merged rows. These V and J calls originate from TCRdb's pipeline instead of the authors' own analysis. The sample table shows some 320,000 distinct CDR3 sequences, and roughly 18% are seen once. Less than 40% of the sample lies in the top ten.

Points the paper makes about the study in general: Only the TCR beta chain was sequenced and analyzed. As a limitation, the authors acknowledged that the small sample size may reduce accuracy. Lower TCR Shannon entropy and fewer highly expanded clones were observed in persistent Graves' disease patients than in newly diagnosed patients, which suggested clonal expansion. Persistent patients shared more public clonotypes among themselves (around 3,000) than newly diagnosed patients did (roughly 910). Peripheral blood alone was examined, since thyroid tissue, which constituted the primary lesion, could not be accessed.

This clonotype was obtained from a female donor with Graves disease. The source was peripheral blood mononuclear cells (PBMCs), collected at new diagnosis, from a patient treated with antithyroid drugs.

DNA sequence: TGTGCCAGGCGGCGAACCGGGGAGCTGTTTTTT. The encoded protein is CARRRTGELFF. This sequence uses TRBV3-1 and TRBJ2-2; there is no confident call for the D gene. From cysteine to phenylalanine, the CDR3 is 11 amino acids long. Only CDR3 DNA remains: 33 bases, in frame from the first base. Taken from the germline V gene (reference sequence), the CDR1 and CDR2 loops are LGHDT and YNNKEL. The junction shows trimming of 9 bases on V and 5 bases on J, plus 7 bases between the germline ends.